The 29 T cell receptor beta chains presented below share a single source sample, sequenced in a study of cytomegalovirus exposure and HLA in healthy donors. The PCR used 60 Vbeta and 13 Jbeta primers. TCRdb's table, derived via immunoSEQ multiplex PCR, lists solely in-frame clones and lacks some. The repertoire holds roughly 100,000 clones, with around four fifths as singletons. Sample: PBMCs. The source is a man between 25 and 39 years old in good health and CMV-seronegative.

The chain employs TRBV27 and TRBJ1-4, with a possible D match to TRBD1 (5 bases). V was pared by 3 bases and J by 0 bases, with 8 bases between. Germline-derived CDR1 and CDR2 are MNHEY and SMNVEV (reference sequence). The CDR3 is 15 residues long. CDR3 DNA: TGTGCCAGCAGTTTTAGGGGCGCAACTAATGAAAAACTGTTTTTT. Translated: CASSFRGATNEKLFF.

This clone was observed a single time. The rearrangement uses TRBV4-3 and TRBJ2-7; D gene unclear. CDR3 length: 14 residues. The germline V gene has CDR1 LGHNA and CDR2 YSLEER. Trimming stripped 0 bases from V and 1 base from J, with 7 bases between. CDR3 in amino acids: CASSQDLGSYEQYF. The DNA of the CDR3 is TGCGCCAGCAGCCAAGATCTCGGTTCCTACGAGCAGTACTTC.

This chain connects TRBV18 to TRBJ1-1, with 10 bases identical to TRBD1. Germline V CDR1 and CDR2: KGHSH, LQKENI. J was trimmed by 7 bases and V by 3 bases; bases with no gene match: 5. The CDR3 loop spans 14 amino acids. This CDR3 is CASSPDRGRGEAFF. CDR3 DNA sequence: TGTGCCAGCTCACCCGACAGGGGGCGGGGTGAAGCTTTCTTT. Variable domain in full (rest from reference TRBV18 and TRBJ1-1): NAGVMQNPRHLVRRRGQEARLRCSPMKGHSHVYWYRQLPEEGLKFMVYLQKENIIDESGMPKERFSAEFPKEGPSILRIQQVVRGDSAAYFCASSPDRGRGEAFFGQGTRLTVV.

The chain links TRBV6-5 to TRBJ2-1; 14 bases are a match to TRBD2. This CDR3 is 15 amino acids long. The germline V gene has CDR1 MNHEY and CDR2 SVGAGI. The J segment lost 8 bases and the V segment lost 0 bases, leaving 0 bases of the junction unmatched. Here the CDR3 reads CASSYSGLAGDEQFF. CDR3 sequence (DNA): TGTGCCAGCAGTTACTCGGGACTAGCGGGGGATGAGCAGTTCTTC.

The chain joins TRBV5-1 to TRBJ1-4, with a weak D call TRBD1 (5 bases). Between the trimmed V and J ends, which lost 0 bases and 7 bases, there was a span of 16 bases. The CDR3 loop spans 16 amino acids. Germline assignment: CDR1 SGHRS and CDR2 YFSETQ. CDR3 DNA sequence: TGCGCCAGCAGCTTGGCCGGGCACAGGTATTCTGAAAAACTGTTTTTT. Protein sequence: CASSLAGHRYSEKLFF.

In its sample, this clone was seen once. This rearrangement joins TRBV11-2 to TRBJ2-1; tentative D call: TRBD2 (6 bases). Between the trimmed V and J ends, which lost 0 bases and 8 bases, there was a span of 23 bases. Germline loops: CDR1 SGHAT, CDR2 FQNNGV. The CDR3 length is 18 residues. The CDR3 spells CASSLDSFRGTTGDEQFF. The CDR3 coding sequence is TGTGCCAGCAGCTTAGATTCGTTCCGCGGGACGACGGGCGATGAGCAGTTCTTC.

This chain joins TRBV9 and TRBJ1-6, with 8 bases that match TRBD1. This CDR3 is built from 15 residues. CDR1 SGDLS and CDR2 YYNGEE come from the germline V gene. The J segment lost 7 bases and the V segment lost 3 bases, leaving 6 bases of the junction unmatched. The CDR3 loop is CASSGTGLRNSPLHF. CDR3 sequence (DNA): TGTGCCAGCAGCGGGACAGGGCTGCGGAATTCACCCCTCCACTTT.

The chain is built from TRBV18 and TRBJ1-2; D is ambiguous. Germline-derived CDR1 and CDR2 are KGHSH and LQKENI. The CDR3 has 15 amino acids. V lost 2 bases and J 3 bases, leaving 13 bases between the germline ends. Here the CDR3 reads CASSPKNTVDYGYTF. In nucleotides, the CDR3 is TGTGCCAGCTCACCAAAAAATACTGTGGACTATGGCTACACCTTC.

J is TRBJ2-3 and V is TRBV7-8; 8 positions match TRBD2. V lost 1 base and J lost 9; bases outside the gene matches: 6. Germline CDR1 reads SGHVS; CDR2 reads FQNEAQ. This CDR3 spans 14 amino acids. The CDR3 DNA reads as TGTGCCAGCAGCTTAGGACCCGGGGGGGGCACGCAGTATTTT. Translation gives CASSLGPGGGTQYF.

The chain couples TRBV15 to TRBJ1-1; 9 bases align to TRBD1. The CDR3 length is 16 residues. Per the germline V gene, CDR1 is LNHNV and CDR2 is YYDKDF (reference sequence). With 1 base clipped from V and 5 bases from J, the junction kept 8 bases outside the gene matches. CDR3 protein: CATSRALTGGGTEAFF. The DNA of the CDR3 is TGTGCCACCAGCAGAGCCTTGACAGGGGGAGGGACTGAAGCTTTCTTT.

CDR3 sequence reads: CASSLWDRGYEQYF. CDR3 in DNA: TGTGCCAGCAGTTTATGGGACAGGGGATACGAGCAGTACTTC. The J gene is TRBJ2-7, the V gene TRBV28; 9 nucleotides line up with TRBD1. The ends lost 0 bases at V and 4 bases at J; junction bases unmatched: 1. This CDR3 is built from 14 residues. From germline, CDR1 is MDHEN and CDR2 SYDVKM.

The chain combines TRBV5-6 with TRBJ1-1; no definite D call. The CDR3 consists of 14 residues. V was shortened by 5 bases and J by 5 bases, with 16 bases between the two germline ends. The germline V gene has CDR1 SGHDT and CDR2 YYEEEE. The CDR3 loop is CASSHTFRETEAFF. CDR3 nucleotide sequence: TGTGCCAGCAGTCATACCTTCCGTGAGACTGAAGCTTTCTTT. Drawing the rest from reference TRBV5-6 and TRBJ1-1, the complete variable domain is DAGVTQSPTHLIKTRGQQVTLRCSPKSGHDTVSWYQQALGQGPQFIFQYYEEEERQRGNFPDRFSGHQFPNYSSELNVNALLLGDSALYLCASSHTFRETEAFFGQGTRLTVV.

The chain carries TRBV11-2 and TRBJ2-7; tentatively, D is TRBD2 (6 bases). CDR1 and CDR2 from the germline V gene are SGHAT and FQNNGV. V was cut by 1 base and J by 0 bases, with 13 bases left in between. The CDR3 runs 16 residues. As DNA, the CDR3 is TGTGCCAGCAGCTTAGCTTGGCGGGACGGCTCCTACGAGCAGTACTTC. Encoded protein: CASSLAWRDGSYEQYF. Variable domain in full (rest from reference TRBV11-2 and TRBJ2-7): EAGVAQSPRYKIIEKRQSVAFWCNPISGHATLYWYQQILGQGPKLLIQFQNNGVVDDSQLPKDRFSAERLKGVDSTLKIQPAKLEDSAVYLCASSLAWRDGSYEQYFGPGTRLTVT.

The V gene is TRBV7-9, the J gene TRBJ1-1; unclear D gene. V was clipped by 0 bases and J by 0 bases, with 5 bases between them. This CDR3 is 14 amino acids long. Germline loops: CDR1 SEHNR, CDR2 FQNEAQ (reference sequence). The CDR3 here is CASSLASVNTEAFF. The CDR3 nucleotides read TGTGCCAGCAGCTTAGCATCGGTGAACACTGAAGCTTTCTTT.

This clone was found a few times. The chain links TRBV6-4 to TRBJ2-1, with D perhaps TRBD2 (6 bases). Germline V gene data show CDR1 as MRHNA and CDR2 as SNTAGT. The length of the CDR3 is 13 residues. Deletions cut 10 bases from V and 6 bases from J, with 16 bases between. CDR3 nucleotide sequence: TGTGCCACCACGGGAGATAGCCCCAATGAGCAGTTCTTC. Protein sequence: CATTGDSPNEQFF.

Comment on this clone: The junction and the germline gene differ at one end; a read error may be behind it. This CDR3 is also generated by other DNA sequences in the sample. The chain joins TRBV4-3 to TRBJ1-1; no clear D. Germline V gives CDR1 LGHNA, CDR2 YSLEER. The CDR3 spans 13 residues. The CDR3 DNA reads as TGCGCCAGCAGCCCAGCGGCGGGCACTGAGGCTTTCTTT. Its protein is CASSPAAGTEAFF.

The chain recombines TRBV6-5 with TRBJ1-2, with no clear D. Germline-derived CDR1 and CDR2 are MNHEY and SVGAGI. Trimming shortened V by 8 bases and J by 0 bases, and 10 bases separated the two germline ends. The CDR3 length is 13 residues. Written as DNA, the CDR3 is TGTGCCAGCGGGGAGCGGACTAACTATGGCTACACCTTC. Protein: CASGERTNYGYTF.

This sequence joins TRBV28 and TRBJ1-6; 7 positions match TRBD1. CDR3 size: 15 residues. Germline assignment: CDR1 MDHEN and CDR2 SYDVKM. After removal of 10 bases from V and 5 bases from J, the junction contained 11 bases not matched to a gene. The CDR3 spells CATRVTGSDNSPLHF. In DNA form, the CDR3 reads TGTGCCACCCGAGTGACAGGGAGTGATAATTCACCCCTCCACTTT.

This clone has ten or more counts. V and J are TRBV10-3 and TRBJ1-4; 9 bases are a match to TRBD1. There are 15 residues in the CDR3. Germline CDR1 and CDR2: ENHRY and SYGVKD. The ends lost 5 bases at V and 4 bases at J; junction bases unmatched: 5. Here the CDR3 DNA reads TGTGCCATCAGTCAGGGACAGGGCCATAATGAAAAACTGTTTTTT. This encodes CAISQGQGHNEKLFF.

V is TRBV4-3 and J is TRBJ2-3; 9 bases fit TRBD2. Looked up from germline, CDR1 is LGHNA and CDR2 is YSLEER. Unmatched junction bases numbered 7, after V lost 0 bases and J lost 6 bases. This CDR3 is 16 amino acids long. The CDR3: CASSQDLPSGDDTQYF. The CDR3 DNA follows: TGCGCCAGCAGCCAAGATCTCCCTAGCGGGGACGATACGCAGTATTTT.

This chain links TRBV6-5 with TRBJ2-1; 13 nucleotides agree with TRBD2. V dropped 6 bases and J dropped 7; count of bases not matched to a gene: 6. Per germline, CDR1 MNHEY and CDR2 SVGAGI. This CDR3 comprises 15 residues. The CDR3 DNA reads as TGTGCCAGCAGCCGACTAGCGGGGGGAGGGAATGAGCAGTTCTTC. Amino acid sequence: CASSRLAGGGNEQFF.

The chain joins TRBV14 to TRBJ1-2, with no clear D. The CDR3 has 13 amino acids. Germline V lookup: CDR1 SGHDN, CDR2 FVKESK. The germline V and J ends were trimmed by 6 bases and 1 base, with 9 bases remaining between them. The CDR3 DNA reads TGTGCCAGCAGTCCGGCGGGTAACTATGGCTACACCTTC. Protein product: CASSPAGNYGYTF. The full variable domain, with the rest looked up from reference TRBV14 and TRBJ1-2, is EAGVTQFPSHSVIEKGQTVTLRCDPISGHDNLYWYRRVMGKEIKFLLHFVKESKQDESGMPNNRFLAERTGGTYSTLKVQPAELEDSGVYFCASSPAGNYGYTFGSGTRLTVV.

The J gene is TRBJ2-5, the V gene TRBV5-1, with 8 bases matching TRBD1. The V segment lost 0 bases and the J segment 4 bases; nucleotides outside the gene matches: 11. The germline gives CDR1 SGHRS, CDR2 YFSETQ. This CDR3 spans 17 amino acids. The CDR3 is CASSLALGQGARETQYF. The CDR3 DNA is TGCGCCAGCAGCTTGGCCCTGGGGCAGGGGGCGAGAGAGACCCAGTACTTC.

The chain uses TRBV5-1 and TRBJ1-1; TRBD1 aligns across 7 bases. CDR3 size: 15 residues. The trim removed 2 bases at V and 3 bases at J, leaving 7 bases unmatched. In germline, CDR1 is SGHRS, CDR2 YFSETQ. The CDR3 protein is CASSFEQGTDTEAFF. The CDR3 nucleotides read TGCGCCAGCAGCTTTGAACAGGGGACGGACACTGAAGCTTTCTTT.

The rearrangement uses TRBV27 and TRBJ1-2; D might be TRBD1 (6 bases). V was trimmed by 3 bases and J by 1 base, leaving 9 bases between them. This CDR3 contains 14 residues. Germline-derived CDR1 and CDR2 are MNHEY and SMNVEV (reference sequence). The CDR3 region has the DNA TGTGCCAGCAGTTTGGGAGGGGGTAACTATGGCTACACCTTC. This translates into CASSLGGGNYGYTF.

Remarks on this clone: Other DNA sequences in this specimen translate into the identical CDR3. The genes are TRBV7-9 and TRBJ2-7; D remains ambiguous. Germline CDR1 reads SEHNR; CDR2 reads FQNEAQ (reference sequence). V was pared by 11 bases and J by 0 bases, with 14 bases between. CDR3 length: 13 amino acids. The CDR3 nucleotides read TGTGCCTTGGTCGAGGCCGGCTCCTACGAGCAGTACTTC. Its translation is CALVEAGSYEQYF.

The count of this clone is one. The genes are TRBV19 and TRBJ2-2; 9 bases agree with TRBD1. The germline V gene has CDR1 LNHDA and CDR2 SQIVND (reference sequence). The CDR3 is 15 amino acids. V lost 0 bases and J lost 4; bases outside the gene matches: 0. For the CDR3, the DNA is TGTGCCAGTAGTATAGAGACAGGGGGCACCGGGGAGCTGTTTTTT. Protein: CASSIETGGTGELFF.

The chain uses TRBV4-3 and TRBJ2-3; possibly TRBD2 for D (7 bases). V lost 1 base and J 4 bases, leaving 24 bases between the germline ends. Germline V gene lookup returns CDR1 LGHNA and CDR2 YSLEER. The CDR3 has 19 residues. CDR3 sequence reads: CASSQAPTGGAGAADTQYF. The CDR3 region has the DNA TGCGCCAGCAGCCAAGCTCCGACTGGGGGCGCGGGAGCAGCAGATACGCAGTATTTT.

Worth noting for this clone: A read error may account for a junction end that differs from germline. The V and J genes are TRBV6-6 and TRBJ1-1; D is possibly TRBD1 (6 bases). This CDR3 has 14 residues. Germline CDR1 and CDR2: MNHNY and SVGAGI (reference sequence). The CDR3 nucleotides are TGTGCCAGCAGTTACGATCCAGGGGTCTCACTGTTGATCTTT. Translated, it gives CASSYDPGVSLLIF.